This TCR beta chain was found in a study of cytomegalovirus exposure and HLA in healthy donors (dated by TCRdb to the late 2010s). For the wider study: An earlier analysis of approximately 590 of the donors reported about 250 Gb of sequence data and 100 million to 140 million unique TCR beta sequences from 150 million to 200 million T cells. To predict cytomegalovirus infection status, the study combined high-throughput TCR immunosequencing, statistical association of individual TCRs with disease status, and machine learning. In the later analysis, no new phenotypic data were used to find candidate immune exposures; instead, reliance was placed on TCR beta sequences and their occurrence across donors. Every discovery cohort repertoire had been produced on one sequencing platform. To decide whether each TCR beta V gene segment behaved as functional or pseudogenic, an earlier analysis of fewer than 750 of the donors relied on high-throughput TCR beta sequencing. An early release that covered 640 HLA-typed donors contained about 300 gigabases of sequencing data and tens of millions of unique TCR sequences. In a later genetic analysis, genome-wide SNP genotypes for about three fifths of the roughly 670 donors were used, and that subset was treated as a discovery cohort. Using immunosequencing, the study profiled T cell repertoires from 640 or so subjects and related those repertoires to cytomegalovirus serostatus. Typing coverage differed by locus: A, B, C, DRB1 and DQB1 were typed in roughly 620-630 donors, DQA1 in about 560, DPA1 in 600 to 610, and DPB1 in 450 to 490. On average, around 200,000 unique TCR beta nucleotide sequences were sequenced per donor among a few hundred genotyped donors of the cohort, with about 19% of those sequences being non-productive. Both class I and class II loci were covered by HLA typing, at four-digit resolution. Of the roughly 400 genotyped donors, approximately 83% fell in the genetic ancestry cluster associated with self-reported Caucasian donors. The study aimed to test whether cataloging public T cell receptors could reveal signatures of past pathogen exposure. Five DR-DQ haplotypes were treated as single units for association and clustering because of strong linkage in the cohort. In addition to the first cohort of 650 to 800 subjects, a separate validation cohort of approximately 110 different subjects was used. To study patterns of TCR occurrence, a later analysis re-analyzed previously published TCR beta repertoires from just over 650 donors and added high-resolution HLA genotyping. Alongside the repertoire data, information on donor age, sex, ethnicity and CMV serostatus was compiled.

The research as a whole found: In a later analysis, the rate of TCR association differed among HLA loci, with DRB1 alleles having the most associated TCRs and HLA-C alleles having the fewest. A later genetic analysis associated a missense DCLRE1C variant with V-gene and J-gene trimming of TCR beta chains, and an independent cohort replicated the association. Compared with equally common non-associated chains, HLA-associated TCR beta chains in a later analysis were more clonally expanded and had lower generation probabilities. A further reported finding was that TCR beta sequences accurately predicted the HLA-A and HLA-B alleles for most subjects in the first cohort. Cytomegalovirus status was reported to be diagnosed by the classifier with high specificity and sensitivity in both the original and validation cohorts. Most TCR sequences were observed very rarely across donors, whereas some public TCRs were present in many individuals. A few of the identified cytomegalovirus-associated TCR beta chains were confirmed in vitro to be specific for cytomegalovirus antigens. HLA typing was unavailable for some donors at each locus, so association tests used only the typed subset. The study gave a list of 150 to 200 TCR beta chains associated with cytomegalovirus. Several of the top co-occurrence clusters appeared to be linked to parvovirus B19, influenza, CMV and Epstein-Barr virus, according to a later analysis. When HLA alleles, especially DR and DQ, strongly co-occurred, attributing TCR associations to individual alleles was difficult. Most CMV-associated TCR beta chains appeared to be HLA-restricted in a later analysis, and the HLA associations seemed to be driven largely by CMV exposure. Because the 87-base-pair reads could not distinguish some IMGT-functional V segments, including TRBV6-2 and TRBV6-3, those segments were excluded. Specific HLA alleles were associated with over 15,000 TCR beta sequences at a false discovery rate of 0.05 in a later analysis. Immune exposure information for the cohort was limited to CMV serostatus. Presence/absence analyses assumed roughly uniform sequencing depth across donors, an assumption that may not hold. Correlated functional status among segregating V segments might reflect linkage disequilibrium, but an unknown experimental factor could not be ruled out. The authors suggested that the approach could potentially be generalized to other disease states and immunological phenotypes. Because counts were too low, more than 15 rarely observed V segments, including chromosome 9 orphons, were left out of the earlier analysis of some 640 of the donors. In an earlier analysis of around 500 of the donors, most TCR beta V segments appeared in productive rearrangements about 90% or about 30% of the time, broadly matching IMGT annotations. Only TCR beta chains were sequenced in this cohort, and the absence of alpha or paired-chain data limited detectable features. The sequencing pipeline was judged likely to have produced a cluster of highly shared sequence variants as a technical artifact. Compared with the approximately 670-donor mean, donors in an Asian-associated ancestry cluster had fewer N-insertions in productive TCRs, according to a later genetic analysis.

Points on this clone: Its binding antigen is unknown. Base qualities were left out, and no much larger clone turns up one base away.

In total, roughly 670 healthy bone marrow donors made up the cohort. Cohort members were all nominally healthy when sampled, although unrecorded immune exposures were likely present. The donor was CMV seropositive and belonged to the group of a few hundred seropositive cohort members. Each donor provided a peripheral blood sample, and peripheral blood mononuclear cells were used for TCR beta sequencing. The Qiagen DNeasy Blood Extraction Kit was used to extract genomic DNA from the blood cell samples. CDR1 and CDR2, looked up from the germline V gene, are ENHRY and SYGVKD. The V end gives up 6 bases and the J end 11 bases, leaving 8 bases in the junction not matched to a gene. The CDR3 measures 13 amino acids from cysteine to phenylalanine. Just CDR3 DNA is preserved here, 39 bases in frame from base 1. The library was produced with the immunoSEQ multiplex PCR assay. A mixture of 60 forward primers for TCR Vbeta segments and 13 reverse primers for TCR Jbeta segments was used in the multiplex PCR. A multiplex PCR assay on genomic DNA amplified the CDR3 region of rearranged TCR beta genes. On the Illumina HiSeq System, the amplified TCR beta libraries were sequenced as 87-base-pair reads. The original methods were these. A later analysis tallied 70 million to 100 million unique TCR beta chains across the 700 or so repertoires, and around 12 million of those chains were shared by two or more donors. To remove PCR and sequencing errors, raw reads were error-corrected and collapsed into unique sequences using a nearest-neighbor algorithm that merged closely related sequences. CDR3 sequences were aligned to IMGT reference sequences to assign V, D and J gene segments. For a sequence to be retained, at least a six-nucleotide match to both a V gene segment and a J gene segment was required. Rearrangements were classified as productive when the CDR3 lacked stop codons and remained in frame with V and J, and all other rearrangements were classified as non-productive. Following IMGT convention, CDR3 was defined as the stretch from the second conserved V-encoded cysteine to the conserved J-encoded phenylalanine. The earlier analysis of more than 450 of the donors excluded sequences that lacked an unambiguous match to a single V gene segment. In an earlier analysis of some 590 of the donors, V segments were called functional above 56.7% productive rearrangements and were called segregating when the between-donor standard deviation exceeded 5%. To diagnose cytomegalovirus status from the catalog of TCR beta chain sequences, a statistical classification framework was built. In a later analysis, V and J genes were assigned by comparing TCR nucleotide sequences against IMGT/GENE-DB human TR gene sequences. In a later analysis, CDR3 sequences and most-parsimonious VDJ recombination scenarios were assigned using the TCRdist pipeline. A later analysis defined each TCR beta chain by its CDR3 amino acid sequence plus V-gene family, and excluded reads lacking a unique V-gene family. A later analysis removed 592 highly shared, low-generation-probability nucleotide sequences to deal with suspected cross-contamination and a sequencing artifact. In a later analysis, a clonal expansion index was calculated for each public chain from normalized within-repertoire ranks of inferred template counts. In a later analysis, generation probabilities were computed with a VDJ recombination model fitted to out-of-frame rearrangements, and the resulting probabilities were checked against IGoR. In a later analysis, hypergeometric tests were used to score TCR-TCR, TCR-HLA and TCR-CMV co-occurrence, with a repertoire-size bias correction applied to TCR pairs. In a later analysis, false discovery rates were estimated by permuting HLA or CMV assignments 20 times. In a later analysis, co-occurring TCRs were grouped with DBSCAN, and TCRdist sequence similarity was added when clustering was performed within HLA-allele-positive subsets. Repertoires with fewer than 30,000 or more than 120,000 public chains were left out of co-occurrence clustering, as were five repertoires with anomalous nucleotide sharing. TCRdb stores this immuneACCESS table with in-frame sequences only. Part of the clones is absent; in the studies checked, under half of the shortfall reflects unresolved V genes, and no reason is known for the rest. V and J calls plus clone size are reproduced from that table; the DNA served to infer D and trimming. Present in this sample are around 140,000 clones, approximately 80% of which were seen just once. The top ten clonotypes cover roughly 1.4% of the sample.

The receptor chain draws on TRBV10-3 and TRBJ2-3; the central 10 bases match TRBD2. The sequence came from a man aged 25 to 40 in good health and CMV-seropositive. The sample taken for sequencing was PBMCs. Here is the DNA: TGTGCCATCAGGGGGCATTCTAGCGGGGGGCAGTATTTT. The encoded protein is CAIRGHSSGGQYF.